The clone carrying this T cell receptor (beta chain) was recorded a few times. The target antigen is unknown. The data were obtained in a study of blood T cells in healthy people across ages. Then a second PCR, running roughly 7 to 11 cycles, was carried out with a sample-barcoded 5' primer and a J-beta primer mix. One entry per CDR3 protein, called by TCRdb with MiXCR from the 5' RACE reads. The table records 1.8 million or so distinct CDR3 sequences, more than 35% of them present only once. The sample, about 9.2 milliliters of peripheral blood, was drawn from each donor. This CDR3 contains 16 residues. Whole-study results and caveats: Samples with more naive T cells showed higher observed beta diversity. Naive CD4+ cells and diversity were both higher in long-lived donors than in aged donors.

The rearrangement joins TRBV12-3 or TRBV12-4 to TRBJ2-1; 8 bases agree with TRBD1. The DNA end favors TRBJ2-7, so the J call may be wrong. The material sequenced was blood. The sequence came from a human donor in good health. The CDR3 DNA sequence: TGTGCCAGCAGCCCAGGTGATAGGACAGGGTACTACGAGCAGTACTTC. It is translated as CASSPGDRTGYYEQYF.